This T cell receptor (beta chain) was retrieved from a study of response to subunit inactivated influenza vaccine. Findings and limits, study-wide: Each seasonal influenza vaccination, the authors suggested, recruits few new T cells.

This clonotype was seen ten or more times. Its antigen is still unknown. MiXCR was run by TCRdb on the RT-PCR reads, yielding one entry per CDR3 protein. The data contain hundreds of thousands of distinct CDR3 sequences, 12% to 15% of them seen just once; the ten biggest clones take up 6.5% to 8%. V lost 4 bases to trimming and J lost 7 bases; unmatched junction nucleotides: 3. Per germline, CDR1 SGHAT and CDR2 FQNNGV. This CDR3 is 15 amino acids long. Sequencing was performed on PBMCs from blood, taken 14 to 15 days before vaccination. The receptor was isolated from a man aged 50 to 59 who received an inactivated influenza vaccine. V is TRBV11-2 and J is TRBJ2-4; TRBD2 matches 14 bases. CDR3 protein: CASSSGLAGANIQYF. CDR3 DNA: TGTGCCAGCAGCTCGGGACTAGCGGGAGCTAACATTCAGTACTTC.